This passage covers 28 T cell receptor beta chains from one sample sequenced in a study of cytomegalovirus exposure and HLA in healthy donors (dated by TCRdb to about 2017). The library was produced with the immunoSEQ multiplex PCR assay. For the multiplex PCR, a mixture combining 60 forward primers for TCR Vbeta segments and 13 reverse primers for TCR Jbeta segments was used. TCRdb's version of the immuneACCESS table is confined to in-frame rearrangements and falls short of the full clone set. An unresolved V gene accounts for under half of the shortfall where checked; the remainder is of unknown origin. Here the sample has 150,000 to 200,000 clones; roughly 80% occur a single time. The top ten hold over 13% of the sample. Sequences were obtained from PBMCs. These receptors were collected from a woman aged 35 to 49 in good health and CMV-seronegative.

The gene calls are TRBV5-1 and TRBJ1-2; possible D gene TRBD1, 6 bases. The CDR3 totals 14 residues. Trimming pared 5 bases from V and 4 bases from J, leaving 15 bases between. In germline, CDR1 is SGHRS, CDR2 YFSETQ. The CDR3, as DNA: TGCGCCAGCAGATCCACAGGGAGCCCCTATGGCTACACCTTC. Translating it yields CASRSTGSPYGYTF.

J is TRBJ2-5 and V is TRBV4-3, with TRBD1 identical over 8 bases. The J call may be wrong; the DNA end is better matched by TRBJ2-7. This CDR3 region has 14 residues. CDR1 LGHNA and CDR2 YSLEER come from the germline V gene. The CDR3: CASSPQGARDEQYF. In DNA form, the CDR3 reads TGCGCCAGCAGCCCCCAGGGGGCGCGGGACGAGCAGTACTTC.

This clone was seen a few times. The chain couples TRBV10-2 to TRBJ1-1; possible D gene TRBD1, 5 bases. The V gene's germline CDR1 is WSHSY and CDR2 SAAADI. This CDR3 is built from 14 residues. V was trimmed by 7 bases and J by 0 bases, leaving 12 bases between them. The CDR3 reads CASNSLGLNTEAFF. As DNA, the CDR3 is TGCGCCAGCAACTCACTGGGGCTGAACACTGAAGCTTTCTTT.

CDR3 in amino acids: CASSLDRANEKLFF. The CDR3 DNA reads TGTGCCAGCAGCCTTGACAGGGCTAATGAAAAACTGTTTTTT. This chain uses TRBV7-9 with TRBJ1-4; 7 bases match TRBD1. This CDR3 spans 14 amino acids. Unmatched junction bases numbered 3, after V lost 5 bases and J lost 3 bases. Per germline, CDR1 SEHNR and CDR2 FQNEAQ (reference sequence).

The chain uses TRBV2 and TRBJ2-7; the match to TRBD2 covers 8 bases. V dropped 7 bases and J dropped 2; count of bases not matched to a gene: 7. From germline, CDR1 is SNHLY and CDR2 FYNNEI. The CDR3 runs 14 residues. This CDR3 reads CASKGQLAAYEQYF. CDR3 DNA sequence: TGTGCCAGCAAAGGGCAACTAGCGGCCTACGAGCAGTACTTC.

The chain carries TRBV2 and TRBJ2-3; 7 bases align to TRBD2. V shed 7 bases, J shed 0 bases, and the junction held 7 bases outside the gene matches. The CDR3 extends over 15 amino acids. The germline CDR1 and CDR2 sequences are SNHLY and FYNNEI. CDR3 nucleotides: TGTGCCAGCAAGGGGCTAGCGGATAGCACAGATACGCAGTATTTT. The encoded protein is CASKGLADSTDTQYF.

This sequence joins TRBV5-4 and TRBJ1-1, with unresolved D. The CDR3 is 13 amino acids. V was shortened by 0 bases and J by 6 bases, with 9 bases between the two germline ends. Per the germline V gene, CDR1 is SGHNT and CDR2 is YYREEE (reference sequence). CDR3 amino acids: CASSLGVQPEAFF. CDR3 coding DNA: TGTGCCAGCAGCTTGGGGGTACAGCCTGAAGCTTTCTTT.

The sample holds one count of this clone. The CDR3 DNA reads as TGCGCCAGCAGTGAGGGGGGGAGCGACACTGAAGCTTTCTTT. This sequence encodes CASSEGGSDTEAFF. The V call is TRBV10-1, the J call TRBJ1-1; D is possibly TRBD1 (5 bases). CDR3 length: 14 amino acids. Looked up from germline, CDR1 is WNHNN and CDR2 is SYGVQD (reference sequence). Deletions cut 2 bases from V and 3 bases from J, with 10 bases between.

Here the CDR3 reads CASSITGVEGEQYF. In DNA form, the CDR3 reads TGTGCCAGTAGTATCACAGGGGTAGAGGGTGAGCAGTACTTC. V usage is TRBV19 and J usage is TRBJ2-7, with TRBD1 matching 7 bases. Germline V gene lookup returns CDR1 LNHDA and CDR2 SQIVND (reference sequence). The CDR3 consists of 14 residues. Trimming removed 3 bases from V and 7 bases from J; junction bases left unmatched: 9.

In its sample, this clone was seen a few times. As DNA, the CDR3 is TGTGCCAGCAGCGCGGGACAGAGCGAATTTGTCACCGGGGAGCTGTTTTTT. This sequence encodes CASSAGQSEFVTGELFF. The chain couples TRBV7-9 to TRBJ2-2, with TRBD1 as a possible D gene (7 bases). This CDR3 is 17 amino acids long. Per the germline V gene, CDR1 is SEHNR and CDR2 is FQNEAQ (reference sequence). V shed 5 bases and J shed 4 bases, with 20 bases lying between them.

Only one count was recorded for this clone. The chain combines TRBV19 with TRBJ1-1; D perhaps matches TRBD1 (5 bases). The V end lost 5 bases, the J end lost 1 base, and 11 bases lay between the germline ends. The CDR3 is 14 residues long. Germline V lookup: CDR1 LNHDA, CDR2 SQIVND (reference sequence). The CDR3 protein is CASSFDSPNTEAFF. DNA for the CDR3: TGTGCCAGTAGTTTCGACAGCCCGAACACTGAAGCTTTCTTT. Full variable domain (outside the CDR3, taken from reference TRBV19 and TRBJ1-1): DGGITQSPKYLFRKEGQNVTLSCEQNLNHDAMYWYRQDPGQGLRLIYYSQIVNDFQKGDIAEGYSVSREKKESFPLTVTSAQKNPTAFYLCASSFDSPNTEAFFGQGTRLTVV.

The chain employs TRBV6-6 and TRBJ2-7, with TRBD1 matching 7 bases. V was clipped by 5 bases and J by 11 bases; unmatched bases: 12. CDR3 length: 13 residues. The germline V gene has CDR1 MNHNY and CDR2 SVGAGI (reference sequence). The CDR3 is CASSTGTVILKYF. The CDR3 coding sequence is TGTGCCAGCAGTACCGGGACAGTCATCTTGAAGTACTTC.

This clone showed up just a few times. V and J are TRBV11-3 and TRBJ2-2; TRBD2 matches at 7 bases. Germline V CDR1 and CDR2: SGHNT, YENEEA. The CDR3 consists of 18 residues. J was trimmed by 4 bases and V by 5 bases; bases with no gene match: 16. The CDR3 protein is CASSPSLWGGGSTGELFF. The CDR3 DNA sequence: TGTGCCAGCAGCCCTTCCTTGTGGGGGGGTGGTAGCACCGGGGAGCTGTTTTTT.

This chain joins TRBV27 and TRBJ2-5; 7 nucleotides match TRBD1. The CDR3 runs 16 residues. V lost 5 bases and J lost 5; bases outside the gene matches: 14. The germline V gene has CDR1 MNHEY and CDR2 SMNVEV (reference sequence). CDR3 sequence reads: CASSIMWAGGQETQYF. The CDR3 DNA is TGTGCCAGCAGTATAATGTGGGCAGGGGGACAGGAGACCCAGTACTTC.

The genes are TRBV5-1 and TRBJ2-3, with a weak D call TRBD2 (5 bases). Trimming cost V 2 bases and J 2 bases, with 9 bases left between them. The length of the CDR3 is 14 residues. The germline V gene has CDR1 SGHRS and CDR2 YFSETQ. CDR3 nucleotides: TGCGCCAGCAGCTTCGGACGGGACACAGATACGCAGTATTTT. Translation gives CASSFGRDTDTQYF.

V gene TRBV6-1 combines with J gene TRBJ2-7; 9 bases map to TRBD1. The CDR3 contains 13 residues. Looked up from germline, CDR1 is MNHNS and CDR2 is SASEGT. The V and J ends lost 5 bases and 5 bases, in that order; junction bases with no gene match: 4. The CDR3 loop reads CASSRDRVDEQYF. As DNA, the CDR3 is TGTGCCAGCAGTAGGGACAGGGTGGACGAGCAGTACTTC.

The chain has TRBV7-2 and TRBJ2-4; 8 bases agree with TRBD1. The CDR3 covers 14 residues. Germline-derived CDR1 and CDR2 are SGHTA and FQGNSA. Germline trimming cut 2 bases from V and 4 bases from J; bases unmatched to any gene: 1. CDR3: CASSLRTGKNIQYF. As DNA, the CDR3 is TGTGCCAGCAGCTTAAGGACAGGGAAAAACATTCAGTACTTC.

The rearrangement links TRBV5-6 to TRBJ2-3, with a weak D call TRBD2 (5 bases). Germline values: CDR1 SGHDT, CDR2 YYEEEE. CDR3 length: 15 residues. The V end was cut by 0 bases, the J end by 3 bases, with 11 bases between. CDR3 bases: TGTGCCAGCAGCTTGGAAGCCAGGAGGACAGATACGCAGTATTTT. This codes for CASSLEARRTDTQYF.

V gene TRBV19 combines with J gene TRBJ1-2, with TRBD1 matching 9 bases. The CDR3 is made up of 15 amino acids. V shed 5 bases and J 1 base; nucleotides not matched to a gene: 5. Germline V gives CDR1 LNHDA, CDR2 SQIVND (reference sequence). CDR3 sequence reads: CASSRRDRVNYGYTF. The CDR3, as DNA: TGTGCCAGTAGTCGCCGGGACAGGGTTAACTATGGCTACACCTTC.

The V gene is TRBV7-2, the J gene TRBJ2-7, with a weak D call TRBD2 (7 bases). The CDR3 contains 16 residues. Germline loops: CDR1 SGHTA, CDR2 FQGNSA. With 7 bases removed from V and 0 bases from J, the gap between germline ends came to 19 bases. The CDR3 DNA reads TGTGCCAGCAACCCAGAGGGGGAGGGGACCTCCTACGAGCAGTACTTC. Residues: CASNPEGEGTSYEQYF.

This chain joins TRBV4-3 and TRBJ2-7; 7 bases fit TRBD2. Per germline, CDR1 LGHNA and CDR2 YSLEER. The ends lost 3 bases at V and 4 bases at J; junction bases unmatched: 12. This CDR3 region has 16 residues. In DNA form, the CDR3 reads TGCGCCAGCAGCCATAACACGGGAGGCAATCCTTACGAGCAGTACTTC. Translated: CASSHNTGGNPYEQYF.

The chain is built from TRBV29-1 and TRBJ1-2; D is uncertain. Germline V gene data show CDR1 as SQVTM and CDR2 as ANQGSEA. The CDR3 runs 12 residues. The V end lost 3 bases, the J end lost 4 bases, and 9 bases lay between the germline ends. CDR3 sequence: CSVESRLYGYTF. The CDR3 DNA reads as TGCAGCGTTGAGAGTAGACTCTATGGCTACACCTTC.

This chain connects TRBV6-5 to TRBJ1-1; no clear D. Germline V lookup: CDR1 MNHEY, CDR2 SVGAGI. The V and J ends lost 9 bases and 0 bases respectively, with 11 bases between them. This CDR3 is 13 amino acids long. In DNA, the CDR3 is TGTGCCAGTGTCCAGGACTTGAACACTGAAGCTTTCTTT. This sequence encodes CASVQDLNTEAFF.

To note about this clone: A junction boundary mismatches the germline segment, possibly from a read error. This rearrangement joins TRBV6-5 to TRBJ2-4, with D maybe TRBD2 (6 bases). The CDR3 runs 15 residues. From germline, CDR1 is MNHEY and CDR2 SVGAGI. The CDR3 DNA sequence: TGTGCCAGCAGCCGGGCGGGATTAGCCAAAAACAGTCAGTACTTC. It is translated as CASSRAGLAKNSQYF.

This rearrangement joins TRBV30 to TRBJ2-3, with a tentative D call TRBD1 (6 bases). Per the germline V gene, CDR1 is GTSNPN and CDR2 is SVGIG (reference sequence). CDR3 size: 11 residues. With 4 bases removed from V and 4 bases from J, the gap between germline ends came to 6 bases. In DNA, the CDR3 is TGTGCCTGGACAGGGGCAGATACGCAGTATTTT. Protein sequence: CAWTGADTQYF.

The chain joins TRBV6-5 to TRBJ1-1, with 7 bases lining up with TRBD1. The CDR3 has 14 amino acids. The ends lost 6 bases at V and 6 bases at J; junction bases unmatched: 10. Germline V CDR1 and CDR2: MNHEY, SVGAGI. CDR3 nucleotides: TGTGCCAGCAGACCGACAGGGATAGGGCCTGAAGCTTTCTTT. Amino acid sequence: CASRPTGIGPEAFF.

This clone was seen only once. The chain combines TRBV28 with TRBJ2-5, with TRBD2 as a possible D gene (6 bases). V was pared by 10 bases and J by 5 bases, with 20 bases between. There are 14 residues in the CDR3. The germline V gene encodes CDR1 MDHEN and CDR2 SYDVKM. The CDR3 loop reads CAITARERRETQYF. DNA of the CDR3: TGTGCCATCACCGCTCGGGAGAGGAGGGAGACCCAGTACTTC.

The chain has TRBV6-1 and TRBJ1-2, with 11 bases lining up with TRBD1. The CDR3 runs 14 residues. The V gene end was trimmed by 4 bases and the J gene end by 8 bases; junction bases not matched to a gene: 6. The V gene's germline CDR1 is MNHNS and CDR2 SASEGT. The DNA of the CDR3 is TGTGCCAGCAGTGTGGGACAGGGGGTAGGGGGCTACACCTTC. Its translation is CASSVGQGVGGYTF.